Included here is one T cell receptor beta chain sequence, with context. What antigen it recognizes has not been identified. There are no base qualities to consult, and no much larger clone falls within one base. Genomic DNA was extracted from sorted cells for sequencing of the TCRbeta CDR3 region. The immunoSEQ Assay was used to sequence the TCRbeta CDR3 regions. TCRdb re-hosts the immuneACCESS table, in-frame sequences only. Its copies lack some clones; in the studies checked, an unresolved V gene accounts for under half of them, and the cause for the rest is not known. This sample holds 45,000 to 65,000 clones; about 90% were observed only once. In total, the top ten clones hold more than 6.5% of the sample. This sample stems from a study of OX40 agonist ivuxolimab in advanced cancers. In the study overall: The costimulatory receptor OX40 (CD134) was targeted by ivuxolimab, a fully human IgG2 agonistic monoclonal antibody. Intravenous ivuxolimab was administered to patients every 2 weeks at six dose levels: 0.01, 0.1, 0.3, 1.5, 3 and 10 mg/kg. Of the roughly 52 dose-escalation patients, hepatocellular carcinoma was present in 19, melanoma in around 15, renal cell carcinoma in 9 and head and neck cancer in 9. A male proportion of roughly 85% and a mean age of approximately 60 years, ranging from roughly 23 to 85, were recorded for the dose-escalation cohort. Prior anti-PD-1, anti-PD-L1 or anti-CTLA-4 therapy was permitted, and approximately 40% of dose-escalation patients had received checkpoint inhibitors. Partial responses occurred in three dose-escalation patients, of whom one had hepatocellular carcinoma and two had cutaneous melanoma. Peripheral TCRbeta sequencing aimed to test whether ivuxolimab altered TCR sequence diversity and caused clonal T-cell expansion. The paper covers the monotherapy dose-escalation part of the phase I ivuxolimab trial, which included N of about 56 patients. Overall study results and their limits: Low levels of normalized T-cell clonal expansion were also shown by some nonresponding patients. After ivuxolimab, CD8+ T cells had more expanded clones than CD4+ T cells on average. The antigen specificity of the peripheral T cells that underwent clonal expansion was not determined. At doses from 0.1 to 3.0 mg/kg, clonal expansion was seen in both CD4+ and CD8+ blood T cells between baseline and week 6. In partial responders in the 0.1-3.0 mg/kg groups, normalized peripheral clonal expansion was found to be among the lowest, especially among CD8+ T cells.

The trial excluded patients who had a history of autoimmune disease or were on systemic immunosuppression. In every dose cohort, peripheral blood was drawn for TCR sequencing at baseline, cycle 4 day 1, and cycle 7 day 1. The samples were taken from a phase I, first-in-human, multicenter, open-label dose-escalation trial of ivuxolimab. Adults with locally advanced or metastatic head and neck squamous cell, hepatocellular, melanoma or renal cell carcinoma were enrolled in the trial. Before TCR sequencing, CD4+ and CD8+ T cells were separately sorted from peripheral blood. The sequences come from CD4+ or CD8+ T cells sorted from blood, collected in a trial of the OX40 agonist ivuxolimab. The source is an adult with an advanced solid tumor such as melanoma, head and neck, liver or kidney cancer.

The DNA is TGTGCCAGCAGCGGTGCAGACAAAGGACAGGAGCAGTTCTTC. Translation gives CASSGADKGQEQFF. The sequence joins TRBV5-6 to TRBJ2-1, and perhaps TRBD1 as D gene, on 6 matching bases. Relative to germline, V is 4 bases shorter and J is 10 bases shorter, with 18 bases between their ends. From a lookup of the germline V gene, CDR1 and CDR2 are SGHDT and YYEEEE. The CDR3 covers 14 residues, taking in both the cysteine and the phenylalanine. Only the CDR3 portion is preserved as DNA: 42 bases, with reading frame beginning at the first base.